This TCR beta chain was identified in a study of T cells in Graves' hyperthyroidism and ophthalmopathy. Many counts were recorded for this clonotype. This may stem from a read error, because a much larger clone lies one nucleotide away. CDR3 length: 13 amino acids. The V and J ends lost 6 bases and 4 bases respectively, with 12 bases between them. RNA transcripts served as the template for amplifying TCR beta CDR3 regions. RT-PCR in the first round (using the HTBI primer set) targeted the TCR CDR3. TCRdb re-called the multiplex PCR reads with MiXCR, one entry per CDR3 protein. In the table there are 640,000 or so distinct CDR3 sequences, 14% to 15% of which are singletons.

This TCR came from a woman in her thirties or forties with Graves' ophthalmopathy. Sequenced input: blood. V is TRBV12-3 or TRBV12-4 and J is TRBJ1-1; D gene ambiguous. CDR3 protein: CASSRIEGTEAFF. As DNA, the CDR3 is TGTGCCAGCAGCAGGATCGAAGGCACTGAAGCTTTCTTT.